This TCR beta chain stems from a study of blood T cells in healthy people across ages. The use of a sample-barcoded 5' primer and a J-beta primer mix characterized a second PCR of roughly 6 to 11 cycles. TCRdb reanalysed the 5' RACE reads using MiXCR and keeps one entry per CDR3 protein. The profile covers about 930,000 distinct CDR3 sequences, with roughly 29% appearing a single time and roughly 10% taken by the ten largest. CDR3 size: 12 residues. V dropped 3 bases and J dropped 8 bases, with 10 bases sitting between them. Germline V gene sequence: CDR1 SGHDN, CDR2 FVKESK. These data were also filed under a second study, of T cells of mothers and their children. This second study says: The donors comprised over 5 children and their three healthy Caucasian mothers. At a rate of approximately 1.5 ug per 15 ul, cDNA synthesis received all of the extracted RNA.

The sequencing sample was made of blood. The chain recombines TRBV14 with TRBJ2-5, with D tentatively TRBD1 (5 bases). The origin of this receptor is a woman between 35 and 50 years old in good health. The CDR3 here is CASSQTDSTQYF. For the CDR3, the DNA is TGTGCCAGCAGCCAGACCGACAGCACCCAGTACTTC.